The 4 T cell receptor beta chains presented below share a single source sample, sequenced in a study of Graves' ophthalmopathy and Graves' hyperthyroidism. CDR3 regions of TCR beta were amplified from RNA transcripts. The workflow started with a first-round RT-PCR run with HTBI primers and then moved on to a second-round multiplex PCR. TCRdb reprocessed the multiplex PCR reads with MiXCR, giving one entry per CDR3 protein. This sample has around 600,000 distinct CDR3 sequences; roughly 39% occur once, and the top ten carry roughly 3.5%. The sample consisted of peripheral blood. Receptors originate from an adult man with Graves' ophthalmopathy.

This clonotype has just a few counts. The rearrangement joins TRBV9 to TRBJ2-2; no clear D gene. Germline assignment: CDR1 SGDLS and CDR2 YYNGEE. The germline V and J ends were trimmed by 4 bases and 4 bases, with 14 bases remaining between them. The length of the CDR3 is 15 residues. The chain's CDR3 is CASSTPNHGTGELFF. CDR3 DNA sequence: TGTGCCAGCAGCACCCCGAACCACGGCACCGGGGAGCTGTTTTTT.

This clonotype has at least ten counts. The chain carries TRBV29-1 and TRBJ1-3; 9 bases agree with TRBD1. Trimming removed 4 bases from V and 0 bases from J; junction bases left unmatched: 4. The CDR3 totals 15 residues. In germline, CDR1 is SQVTM, CDR2 ANQGSEA. The CDR3 region is CSVVGTGYSGNTIYF. CDR3 nucleotides: TGCAGCGTTGTAGGGACAGGGTACTCTGGAAACACCATATATTTT.

This clonotype was recorded many times. The chain is built from TRBV13 and TRBJ1-2; TRBD1 matches 9 bases. This CDR3 region has 17 residues. V lost 1 base, J lost 8 bases, and 14 bases stayed unmatched. Germline CDR1 PRHDT, CDR2 FYEKMQ (reference sequence). The CDR3 loop is CASSLVLGQGMVGGYTF. Written as DNA, the CDR3 is TGTGCCAGCAGCTTAGTGTTGGGACAGGGAATGGTAGGAGGCTACACCTTC.

The table lists this clonotype with many counts. The chain couples TRBV12-3 or TRBV12-4 to TRBJ1-1; D call uncertain. With 1 base removed from V and 4 bases from J, the gap between germline ends came to 7 bases. This CDR3 is built from 13 residues. CDR3 DNA: TGTGCCAGCAGTTTAGAAGGGTCCACTGAAGCTTTCTTT. This sequence encodes CASSLEGSTEAFF.